This T cell receptor (beta chain) emerged from a study of T cells in Graves' hyperthyroidism and ophthalmopathy. Study context: Once the initial diagnosis was made, peripheral blood was obtained before any treatment.

Newly diagnosed patients aged 18 to 65 had hyperthyroidism of under 2 months' duration. Lactation, pregnancy, other autoimmune disease or uncontrolled infection led to exclusion of patients. The blood was taken when hyperthyroidism was first diagnosed, before any ophthalmopathy symptoms showed up. The CDR3 covers 15 residues. CDR1 and CDR2 (germline): SGDLS, YYNGEE. The junction had 5 bases not matched to a gene; V was cut back by 3 bases and J by 7 bases. What was amplified from RNA transcripts were TCR beta CDR3 regions. First-round RT-PCR targeting the TCR CDR3 was performed with the HTBI primer set. Using its own MiXCR run on the multiplex PCR reads, TCRdb lists one record per CDR3 protein. The sample holds around 350,000 distinct CDR3 sequences, roughly 17% seen once.

The J gene is TRBJ1-6, the V gene TRBV9; TRBD1 agrees at 9 bases. This receptor was identified in a woman aged 25 to 45 with Graves' hyperthyroidism that later progressed to Graves' ophthalmopathy. Material for sequencing was blood. This CDR3 reads CASSDRQGVNSPLHF. In DNA, the CDR3 is TGTGCCAGCAGCGACCGACAGGGGGTCAATTCACCCCTCCACTTT.